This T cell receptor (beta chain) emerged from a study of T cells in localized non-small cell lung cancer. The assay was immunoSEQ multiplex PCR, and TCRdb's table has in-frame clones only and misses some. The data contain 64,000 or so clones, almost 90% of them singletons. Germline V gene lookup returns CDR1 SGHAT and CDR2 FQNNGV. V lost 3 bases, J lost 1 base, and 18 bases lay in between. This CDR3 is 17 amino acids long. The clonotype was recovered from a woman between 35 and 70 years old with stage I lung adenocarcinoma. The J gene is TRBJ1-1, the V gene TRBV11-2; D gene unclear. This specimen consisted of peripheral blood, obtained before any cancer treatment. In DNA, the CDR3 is TGTGCCAGCAGCTTTGGAATGGACCTTAATAAGAACACTGAAGCTTTCTTT. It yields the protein CASSFGMDLNKNTEAFF.